This paragraph reports one T cell receptor beta chain. This clonotype came up a few times. Its antigen is currently not known. The junction departs from germline at one end; a sequencing error may be responsible. This record belongs to a study of blood T cells in healthy people across ages (dated by TCRdb to between 2015 and 2016). About the investigation overall: Template switching captured roughly one uniquely barcoded TCR beta cDNA molecule per two T cells in model experiments. For two donors (one aged 18 to 30 and one aged 80 or older), the study analyzed two additional independent replicas of 1 million unique cDNA reads from the same blood draw. To avoid experimental bias, donors of different ages were randomly spread across the sequencing lanes. Four age groups were formed from the donors: young (average approximately 17 years), middle-aged (more than 35), aged (approximately 60) and long-lived (approximately 78). The study measured age-related changes in TCR beta repertoire diversity using deep sequencing normalized with unique cDNA molecular identifiers. Results the study describes overall, beyond this receptor: A strong correlation was found between observed TCR beta diversity and the percentage of naive T cells measured by flow cytometry. Estimates of total diversity from one million sequenced T cells were regarded as lower bounds and underestimates. Since profiling was done on bulk unsorted PBMCs, naive and antigen-experienced compartments could not be conclusively compared. Observed TCR beta diversity per million T cells fell roughly linearly with age, and a significant reduction was already apparent by age about 38. Compared with the aged group, the long-lived group had more naive CD4+ T cells, fewer expanded clones and increased TCR diversity, suggesting age selection. The CMV infection status of donors was not known, potentially confounding age-related changes in expanded clonotypes.

The donors were roughly 39 Caucasian individuals from Russia, aged roughly 6 to 90 years, who were systemically healthy. Around 10 milliliters of peripheral blood were collected from each donor into EDTA-treated Vacutainer tubes. Ficoll-Paque density-gradient centrifugation was used to isolate PBMCs, with at least 6.5 million obtained per sample. Trizol reagent was used to extract total RNA from the PBMCs, yielding at least 5.5 micrograms per sample. Naive CD45RAhigh/CD27high T cell percentages were measured by flow cytometry on a PBMC aliquot from every donor. The method was 5' RACE. The run used an Illumina HiSeq 2500. A second roughly 6 to 11 cycle PCR used a sample-barcoded 5' primer and a J-beta primer mix. A unique molecular identifier was introduced onto each TCR beta cDNA molecule by a template-switch 5' adaptor carrying 12 random nucleotides. At least 2.5 million CDR3-containing paired-end reads were obtained from each sample. First-strand cDNA was synthesized from all RNA with the Mint cDNA synthesis kit, primed by a TRBC-specific oligonucleotide. Following uracil-DNA glycosylase treatment, a first 18-cycle PCR with universal primers M1SS and BC2_uni_R was performed on all cDNA. Under the source paper's analysis protocol: Each sample was normalized by randomly selecting 1 million high-quality reads, each carrying a distinct molecular identifier. Reads with shared molecular identifiers were discarded instead of being binned into consensus sequences. MiTCR, with a Q25 quality threshold and the strictest error-elimination algorithm, was used for CDR3 identification, clonotype clustering and error correction. Lower-bound total TCR beta diversity was estimated with a nonparametric unseen species model using Euler transformation. TCRdb applied fastp at Q25 and MiXCR to the public reads, then kept only in-frame beta chains. Identical CDR3 proteins give one entry, which carries the most common genes and DNA. TCRdb's processing, not the authors' own work, is the source of the V and J calls. The sample table contains 1.5 million to 2 million distinct CDR3 sequences; only one count was recorded for 28% of them. Of the sample, 7.7% falls within the top ten clones.

The material sequenced was blood. The receptor comes from a woman in her twenties or thirties in good health.

Here the CDR3 is given as CASSPGQGLTYGQYF. The nucleotide sequence is given as TGTGCCAGCAGCCCAGGACAGGGGCTAACCTACGGGCAGTACTTC. Recombination joined TRBV5-6 with TRBJ2-7; 9 bases in the middle match TRBD1. CDR1 and CDR2, looked up from the germline V gene, are SGHDT and YYEEEE. The CDR3 sequence holds 15 residues, the cysteine and phenylalanine included. Just the 45-base CDR3 DNA is kept, in frame starting at base 1.